Only a few counts were recorded for the clone carrying this T cell receptor beta chain. Here immunoSEQ multiplex PCR was the method, and the copy in TCRdb shows in-frame clones only, minus some. The repertoire holds around 72,000 clones, more than 90% seen once, with roughly 2.1% in the top ten. The entry originates in a study of T cell changes during pregnancy in multiple sclerosis. CDR3 size: 12 residues. The trim removed 6 bases at V and 3 bases at J, leaving 1 base unmatched. Germline CDR1 LNHDA, CDR2 SQIVND (reference sequence). This chain uses TRBV19 with TRBJ1-1; 7 bases align to TRBD1. The specimen comprised peripheral blood, sampled in the second trimester of pregnancy. The receptor was derived from a female donor in good health, enrolled as a control in a pregnancy study. DNA for the CDR3: TGTGCCAGTAGAGGGACAGACACTGAAGCTTTCTTT. This codes for CASRGTDTEAFF.